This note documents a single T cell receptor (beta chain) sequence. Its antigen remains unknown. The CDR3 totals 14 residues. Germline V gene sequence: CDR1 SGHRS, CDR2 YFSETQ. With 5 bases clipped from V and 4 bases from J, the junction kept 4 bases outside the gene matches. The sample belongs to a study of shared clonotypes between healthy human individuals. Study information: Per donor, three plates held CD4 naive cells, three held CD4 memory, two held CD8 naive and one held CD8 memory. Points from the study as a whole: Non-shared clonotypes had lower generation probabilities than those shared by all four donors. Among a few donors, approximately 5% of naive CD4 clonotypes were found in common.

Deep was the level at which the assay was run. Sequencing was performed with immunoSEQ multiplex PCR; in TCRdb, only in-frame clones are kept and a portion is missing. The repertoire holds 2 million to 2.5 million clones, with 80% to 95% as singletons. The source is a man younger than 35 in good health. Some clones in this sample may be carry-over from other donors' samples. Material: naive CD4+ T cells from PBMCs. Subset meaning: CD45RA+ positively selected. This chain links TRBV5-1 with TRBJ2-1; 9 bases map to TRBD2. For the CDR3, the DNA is TGCGCCAGCAGGTGGCTAGCGGGATACAATGAGCAGTTCTTC. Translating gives CASRWLAGYNEQFF.